These T cell receptor beta chains were read from a single sample in a study of T cell responses to AZD1222 COVID-19 vaccine. Libraries were prepared by immunoSEQ multiplex PCR; TCRdb keeps only in-frame clonotypes and omits some of them. This sample yields some 170,000 clones, of which around 94% are seen a single time; about 2.5% belongs to the top ten. This specimen consisted of peripheral blood, obtained on day 0 of AZD1222 vaccination. The receptors stem from an adult in good health. The CDR3 runs from the conserved cysteine through the conserved F or W. A D gene is named only where the DNA matches it firmly. Rows may omit the clone size; those that give it use once, few, many or a size class.

>TRBV29-1|.|.|TRBJ1-1
TGCAGCGTAGCCCAGGGGTATGCTTTCTTT
CSVAQGYAFF
>TRBV27|few|.|TRBJ2-7
TGTGCCAGCAGTACCCGGTTTCAGCGGCACTCCTACGAGCAGTACTTC
CASSTRFQRHSYEQYF
>TRBV27|.|.|TRBJ1-2
TGTGCCAGCAGTGACAGACGTCGAGCTAACTATGGCTACACCTTC
CASSDRRRANYGYTF
>TRBV29-1|.|.|TRBJ1-1
TGCAGCGTGCAGGACCCTTGGAACACTGAAGCTTTCTTT
CSVQDPWNTEAFF
>TRBV7-9|.|.|TRBJ1-1
TGTGCCAGCAGCTTAGATGCAGGGGAATCCACTGAAGCTTTCTTT
CASSLDAGESTEAFF
>TRBV30|.|.|TRBJ2-2
TGTGCCTGGAACGGGGGGACACCAAACACCGGGGAGCTGTTTTTT
CAWNGGTPNTGELFF
>TRBV5-1|.|TRBD1|TRBJ2-1
TGCGCCAGCAGCCCCTGGATCCGGGACAGGGGAAATATTTACAATGAGCAGTTCTTC
CASSPWIRDRGNIYNEQFF
>TRBV11-3|.|.|TRBJ2-1
TGTGCCAGCAGCTTATCATGGGGGGACGTCGGTAATGAGCAGTTCTTC
CASSLSWGDVGNEQFF
>TRBV5-6|.|.|TRBJ1-2
TGTGCCAGCAGCTTGGACTCTCCGGTTGGCTACACCTTC
CASSLDSPVGYTF
>TRBV27|once|.|TRBJ1-2
TGTGCCAGCCTCCCTGGGGCGGGGGCCTATATAAACTATGGCTACACCTTC
CASLPGAGAYINYGYTF
>TRBV2|.|.|TRBJ2-1
TGTGCCAGCAAACCGAGCTCCTACAATGAGCAGTTCTTC
CASKPSSYNEQFF
>TRBV5-1|once|TRBD2|TRBJ2-7
TGCGCCAGCACTCTGCGGACTAGCGGAGACTACGAGCAGTACTTC
CASTLRTSGDYEQYF
>TRBV12-3/TRBV12-4|.|.|TRBJ2-7
TGTGCCAGCAGCCCCGCCGGCTACGAGCAGTACTTC
CASSPAGYEQYF
>TRBV15|.|.|TRBJ1-1
TGTGCCACCAGCGGAGTGACAGAAACCTACACTGAAGCTTTCTTT
CATSGVTETYTEAFF
>TRBV5-7|.|.|TRBJ1-2
TGTGCCAGCAGCCCCACACCCTTCTATGGCTACACCTTC
CASSPTPFYGYTF
>TRBV2|.|TRBD1|TRBJ1-5
TGTGCCAGCAGTAATCAGGGAGGGGGCCAGCCCCAGCATTTT
CASSNQGGGQPQHF